The T cell receptor (beta chain) described here comes from a study of blood T cell repertoires in COVID-19. Study details: Samples came from the United States, Italy and Spain, spanning acute and convalescent COVID-19. Nucleic acid was either cDNA or gDNA, and it came from T cells, B-cell-depleted T cells, or PBMCs.

Germline values: CDR1 SQVTM, CDR2 ANQGSEA. The CDR3 spans 16 residues. V lost 4 bases to trimming and J lost 4 bases, with 23 bases between them. Under the authors' procedure: Estimation of nucleated cell counts was performed using reference gene primer amplification. Assay used: immunoSEQ multiplex PCR; TCRdb lists only in-frame clones, some missing. V and J calls and clone size are as listed in that table; D and trimming were resolved from the DNA. This table holds about 52,000 clones, roughly 90% found once. Sequencing input: peripheral blood. The receptor was isolated from a man at least 80 years old with active or convalescent COVID-19. The chain recombines TRBV29-1 with TRBJ2-7; D perhaps matches TRBD2 (5 bases). The CDR3 here is CSVAPPFEGVRYEQYF. The CDR3 DNA reads TGCAGCGTTGCCCCTCCGTTTGAGGGAGTTAGGTACGAGCAGTACTTC.